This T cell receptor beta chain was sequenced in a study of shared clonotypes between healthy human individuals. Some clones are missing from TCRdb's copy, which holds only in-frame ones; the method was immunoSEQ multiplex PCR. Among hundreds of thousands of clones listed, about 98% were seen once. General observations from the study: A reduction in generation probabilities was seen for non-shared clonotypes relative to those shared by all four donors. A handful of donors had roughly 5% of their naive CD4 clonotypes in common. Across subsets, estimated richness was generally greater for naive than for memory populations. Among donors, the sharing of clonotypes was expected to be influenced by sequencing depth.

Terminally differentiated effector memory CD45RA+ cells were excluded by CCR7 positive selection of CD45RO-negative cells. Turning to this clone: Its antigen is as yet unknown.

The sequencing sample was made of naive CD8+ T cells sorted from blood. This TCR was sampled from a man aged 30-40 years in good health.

CDR3: CASSPPRDRTDLYGYTF. The CDR3 nucleotides read TGTGCCAGCTCACCACCAAGGGATCGGACAGACCTCTATGGCTACACCTTC. The V gene is TRBV18, the J gene TRBJ1-2; TRBD1 is a possible D gene (6 bases). Per the germline V gene, CDR1 is KGHSH and CDR2 is LQKENI. V lost 0 bases and J 4 bases, leaving 18 bases between the germline ends. This CDR3 has 17 residues.